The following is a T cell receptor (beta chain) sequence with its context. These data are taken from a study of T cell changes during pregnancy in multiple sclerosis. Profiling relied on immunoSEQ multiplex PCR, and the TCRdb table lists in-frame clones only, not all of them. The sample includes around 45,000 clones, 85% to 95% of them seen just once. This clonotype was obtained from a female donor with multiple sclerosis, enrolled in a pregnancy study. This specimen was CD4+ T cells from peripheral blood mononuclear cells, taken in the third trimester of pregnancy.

The CDR3 protein is CASSLGGETEAFF. The CDR3 region has the DNA TGTGCCAGCAGCTTAGGGGGCGAGACTGAAGCTTTCTTT. J is TRBJ1-1 and V is TRBV7-6, with a possible D match to TRBD1 (5 bases). This CDR3 has 13 amino acids. Germline loops: CDR1 SGHVS, CDR2 FNYEAQ. V was trimmed by 1 base and J by 5 bases, leaving 8 bases between them. The entire variable domain, with the rest obtained from reference TRBV7-6 and TRBJ1-1, is as follows: GAGVSQSPRYKVTKRGQDVALRCDPISGHVSLYWYRQALGQGPEFLTYFNYEAQQDKSGLPNDRFSAERPEGSISTLTIQRTEQRDSAMYRCASSLGGETEAFFGQGTRLTVV.